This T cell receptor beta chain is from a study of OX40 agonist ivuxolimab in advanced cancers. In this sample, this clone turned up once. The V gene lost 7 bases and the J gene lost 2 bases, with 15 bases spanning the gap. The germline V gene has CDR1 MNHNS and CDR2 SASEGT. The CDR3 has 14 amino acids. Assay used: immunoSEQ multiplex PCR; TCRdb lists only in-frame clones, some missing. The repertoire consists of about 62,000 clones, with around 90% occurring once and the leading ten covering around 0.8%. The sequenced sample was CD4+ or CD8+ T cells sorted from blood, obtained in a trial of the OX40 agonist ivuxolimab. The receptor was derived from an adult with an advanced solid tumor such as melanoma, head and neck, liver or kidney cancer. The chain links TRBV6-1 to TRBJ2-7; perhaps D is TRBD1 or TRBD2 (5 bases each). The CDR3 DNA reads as TGTGCCAGCACCCAATGGGGGTCGACCTACGAGCAGTACTTC. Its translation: CASTQWGSTYEQYF.